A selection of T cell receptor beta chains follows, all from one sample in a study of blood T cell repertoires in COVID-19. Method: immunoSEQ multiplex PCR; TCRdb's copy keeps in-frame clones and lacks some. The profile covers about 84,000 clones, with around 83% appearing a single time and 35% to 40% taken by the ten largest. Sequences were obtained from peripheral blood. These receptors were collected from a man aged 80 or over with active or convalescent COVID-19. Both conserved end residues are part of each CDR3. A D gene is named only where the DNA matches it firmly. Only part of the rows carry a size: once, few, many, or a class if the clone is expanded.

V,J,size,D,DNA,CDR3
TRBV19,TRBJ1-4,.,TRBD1,TGTGCCAGTAGAGGACAGGGGAGTGAAAAACTGTTTTTT,CASRGQGSEKLFF
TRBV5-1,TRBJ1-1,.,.,TGCGCCAGCGGCCGGGATATGAACACTGAAGCTTTCTTT,CASGRDMNTEAFF
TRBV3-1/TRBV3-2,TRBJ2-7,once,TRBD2,TGTGCCAGCAGACCCAATATAGCGGGGACAAACTACGAGCAGTACTTC,CASRPNIAGTNYEQYF
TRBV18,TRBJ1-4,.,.,TGTGCCAGCTCACCAGGCGGGCTTAATGAAAAACTGTTTTTT,CASSPGGLNEKLFF
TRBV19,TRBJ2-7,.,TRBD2,TGTGCCAGTAGCCAAGGACTAGCGGGAGCCTACGAGCAGTACTTC,CASSQGLAGAYEQYF
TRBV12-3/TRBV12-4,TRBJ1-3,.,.,TGTGCCAGCAGTCTCGGACAGAGCGACACCATATATTTT,CASSLGQSDTIYF
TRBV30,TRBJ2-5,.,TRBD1,TGTGCCTGGAGGACGACAGGGGCCCTCCAAGAGACCCAGTACTTC,CAWRTTGALQETQYF
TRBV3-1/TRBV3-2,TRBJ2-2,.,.,TGTGCCAGCAGCCCCAGGCAGGGCACCGGGGAGCTGTTTTTT,CASSPRQGTGELFF
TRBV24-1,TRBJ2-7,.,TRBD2,TGTGCCACCAGTGATTCGGGGGGAGACGGACGGTTAGATGAGCAGTACTTC,CATSDSGGDGRLDEQYF
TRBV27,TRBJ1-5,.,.,TGTGCCAGCAGTTTATCGATCATGGGGGGGGCTAGTCAGCCCCAGCATTTT,CASSLSIMGGASQPQHF
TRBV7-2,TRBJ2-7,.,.,TGTGCCAGCAGCTTAGGGGCGAAAGACTACGAGCAGTACTTC,CASSLGAKDYEQYF
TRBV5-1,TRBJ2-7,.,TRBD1,TGCGCCAGCAGCTGGGACAGGGGCTACTCCTACGAGCAGTACTTC,CASSWDRGYSYEQYF
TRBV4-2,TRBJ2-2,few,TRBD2,TGTGCCAGCAGCCTTATCAGCGGGGGGAACACCGGGGAGCTGTTTTTT,CASSLISGGNTGELFF
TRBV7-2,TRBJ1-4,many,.,TGTGCCAGCAGCTTCTTTGAGGGCTCTGAAAAACTGTTTTTT,CASSFFEGSEKLFF
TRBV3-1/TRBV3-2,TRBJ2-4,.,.,TGTGCCAGCAGCCAACAGGGGAACATTCAGTACTTC,CASSQQGNIQYF
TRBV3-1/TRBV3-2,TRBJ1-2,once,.,TGTGCCAGCAGCCAATCAGAGACAGAAAACTATGGCTACACCTTC,CASSQSETENYGYTF